The clone carrying this TCR beta chain has just a few counts. The antigen is unknown. The record originates from a study of cytomegalovirus exposure and HLA in healthy donors. PCR employed 60 Vbeta and 13 Jbeta primers. Some clones are missing from TCRdb's copy, which holds only in-frame ones; the method was immunoSEQ multiplex PCR. This sample yields 150,000 to 200,000 clones, of which 65% to 80% are seen a single time; about 4.4% belongs to the top ten. The CDR3 spans 15 residues. Trimming removed 0 bases from V and 4 bases from J, with 13 bases in between. The germline CDR1 and CDR2 sequences are LNHNV and YYDKDF (reference sequence). Study-wide findings and caveats: Roughly even sequencing depth across donors was the assumption behind the presence/absence analyses. A list of approximately 160 TCR beta chains associated with cytomegalovirus was given. Indistinguishable V segments such as TRBV6-2 and TRBV6-3 were excluded. In vitro confirmation showed three CMV-associated chains to be CMV antigen specific.

Input material: PBMCs. This TCR derives from a woman aged 25 to 39 in good health and CMV-seropositive. The rearrangement uses TRBV15 and TRBJ2-7; D may be TRBD2 (5 bases). The CDR3, as DNA: TGTGCCACCAGCAGAGATGGGTCTAGCAATTACGAGCAGTACTTC. This codes for CATSRDGSSNYEQYF.